A single sample gave rise to the 25 T cell receptor beta chains below, sequenced in a study of neurological immune-mediated disorders. MiXCR, run by TCRdb on the 5' RACE reads, gives a single entry per CDR3 protein. The table lists 75,000 to 95,000 distinct CDR3 sequences, about a sixth of them singletons. Sequencing was done on a sample of PBMCs. Every receptor here comes from a woman in her 40s in good health.

This clonotype was detected ten times or more. The rearrangement uses TRBV20-1 and TRBJ1-2; no reliable D call. The CDR3 is 12 residues long. Trimming took 2 bases from V and 3 from J, leaving 7 bases between them. From germline, CDR1 is DFQATT and CDR2 SNEGSKA (reference sequence). CDR3 protein: CSARSPDYGYTF. In DNA, the CDR3 is TGCAGTGCTAGATCCCCAGACTATGGCTACACCTTC.

This clonotype has a single count. This chain uses TRBV5-5 with TRBJ2-3; D is unresolved. The CDR3 length is 16 residues. Looked up from germline, CDR1 is SGHKS and CDR2 is YYEKEE (reference sequence). V lost 0 bases and J 7 bases, leaving 18 bases between the germline ends. The CDR3 sequence is CASSLGGWVESNTQYF. In nucleotides, the CDR3 is TGTGCCAGCAGCTTGGGGGGATGGGTTGAATCGAATACGCAGTATTTT.

This clonotype was seen many times. This chain links TRBV29-1 with TRBJ1-1, with TRBD1 matching 12 bases. CDR3 size: 21 residues. With V trimmed by 1 base and J by 2 bases, 20 bases remained unmatched. Germline V gene data show CDR1 as SQVTM and CDR2 as ANQGSEA. The CDR3: CSVEGLSFEVRDRGLNTEAFF. The CDR3, as DNA: TGCAGCGTTGAAGGGCTCTCATTTGAAGTGCGGGACAGGGGGCTTAACACTGAAGCTTTCTTT.

This chain joins TRBV7-9 and TRBJ1-1; no clear D gene. Germline V gene lookup returns CDR1 SEHNR and CDR2 FQNEAQ (reference sequence). The CDR3 consists of 15 residues. The ends were cut back, 4 bases at V and 4 bases at J, with 16 bases in the middle. CDR3 in DNA: TGTGCCAGCAGCTCCTCGACTTCCTGGGGCACTGAAGCTTTCTTT. The encoded protein is CASSSSTSWGTEAFF.

There are a few counts of this clonotype. V and J are TRBV6-2 or TRBV6-3 and TRBJ2-1, with D possibly being TRBD1 or TRBD2 (6 bases each). The CDR3 has 15 residues. Per germline, CDR1 MNHEY and CDR2 SVGEGT. Trimming took off 6 bases at V and 2 bases at J, with 14 bases between the two ends. The CDR3, as DNA: TGTGCCAGCAGCTCGGGGGCACCCGCCTACAATGAGCAGTTCTTC. This codes for CASSSGAPAYNEQFF.

This clonotype was seen ten or more times. The chain recombines TRBV5-5 with TRBJ1-6; TRBD1 matches at 9 bases. CDR1 and CDR2 from the germline V gene are SGHKS and YYEKEE (reference sequence). The CDR3 consists of 17 residues. V lost 5 bases to trimming and J lost 10 bases; unmatched junction nucleotides: 16. CDR3 DNA: TGTGCCAGCAGACCCGAAGACAGGGGGGAGGCTTGGTCACCCCTCCACTTT. Amino acid sequence: CASRPEDRGEAWSPLHF.

This clonotype was recorded many times. The chain recombines TRBV10-3 with TRBJ2-5; maybe TRBD1 (6 bases). Germline lookup yields CDR1 ENHRY and CDR2 SYGVKD. The V and J ends lost 5 bases and 3 bases respectively, with 22 bases between them. The CDR3 has 17 residues. Here the CDR3 DNA reads TGTGCCATCAGTCCAACTCCAAACCAGGGGAATGAAGAGACCCAGTACTTC. Its protein product is CAISPTPNQGNEETQYF.

The chain combines TRBV27 with TRBJ2-1; 15 positions match TRBD2. With V trimmed by 9 bases and J by 7 bases, 7 bases remained unmatched. The CDR3 runs to 15 residues. Germline CDR1 reads MNHEY; CDR2 reads SMNVEV (reference sequence). Here the CDR3 reads CASRGGTSGRNEQFF. The CDR3 DNA sequence: TGTGCCAGTCGGGGTGGGACTAGCGGGAGGAATGAGCAGTTCTTC.

This clonotype was detected ten times or more. The J gene is TRBJ1-2, the V gene TRBV11-1; 8 bases map to TRBD1. The V segment lost 8 bases and the J segment 7 bases; nucleotides outside the gene matches: 6. Germline CDR1 and CDR2: SGHAT and FQDESV (reference sequence). This CDR3 is built from 12 residues. CDR3 sequence: CASQGQGAGYTF. In DNA, the CDR3 is TGTGCCAGCCAAGGACAGGGCGCTGGCTACACCTTC.

This clonotype was observed at least ten times. The gene calls are TRBV11-2 and TRBJ2-7; 7 bases align to TRBD1. Germline V gene lookup returns CDR1 SGHAT and CDR2 FQNNGV. This CDR3 is built from 13 residues. The V segment lost 1 base and the J segment 6 bases; nucleotides outside the gene matches: 3. CDR3 in amino acids: CASSLGTGREQYF. The CDR3 DNA follows: TGTGCCAGCAGCTTAGGGACAGGCCGCGAGCAGTACTTC.

This clonotype was found many times. J is TRBJ2-1 and V is TRBV5-1; 10 bases align to TRBD1. CDR1 SGHRS and CDR2 YFSETQ come from the germline V gene. The CDR3 contains 15 residues. The V gene end was trimmed by 5 bases and the J gene end by 4 bases; junction bases not matched to a gene: 6. This chain's CDR3 is CASSSDRGLYNEQFF. The CDR3 DNA sequence: TGCGCCAGCAGTTCTGACAGGGGGCTATACAATGAGCAGTTCTTC.

This clonotype occurred many times. The chain carries TRBV5-6 and TRBJ2-3; TRBD1 agrees at 10 bases. The CDR3 loop spans 15 amino acids. The germline V gene encodes CDR1 SGHDT and CDR2 YYEEEE. Trimming took 4 bases from V and 5 from J; bases not matched to a gene: 7. The CDR3 sequence is CASSPPGQGVDTQYF. The CDR3 nucleotides read TGTGCCAGCAGCCCCCCCGGACAGGGGGTAGATACGCAGTATTTT.

The sample holds many counts of this clonotype. The J gene is TRBJ1-2, the V gene TRBV7-8; TRBD1 matches at 8 bases. Germline CDR1 reads SGHVS; CDR2 reads FQNEAQ. The CDR3 extends over 15 amino acids. V shed 4 bases, J shed 4 bases, and the junction held 8 bases outside the gene matches. The CDR3 here is CASSSQGARGYGYTF. In nucleotides, the CDR3 is TGTGCCAGCAGCTCGCAGGGGGCGCGAGGCTATGGCTACACCTTC.

This clonotype occurred many times. The CDR3 loop is CSARDSVGTQYF. The CDR3 DNA follows: TGCAGTGCTAGAGATAGTGTTGGGACCCAGTACTTC. V usage is TRBV20-1 and J usage is TRBJ2-5; D remains ambiguous. The CDR3 spans 12 residues. The ends were cut back, 0 bases at V and 7 bases at J, with 9 bases in the middle. The V gene's germline CDR1 is DFQATT and CDR2 SNEGSKA (reference sequence).

This clonotype came up many times. This chain joins TRBV20-1 and TRBJ1-2; no clear D. The V gene's germline CDR1 is DFQATT and CDR2 SNEGSKA (reference sequence). The CDR3 has 12 amino acids. Trimming took off 8 bases at V and 4 bases at J, with 14 bases between the two ends. Here the CDR3 reads CSSPRTSYGYTF. Here the CDR3 DNA reads TGCAGTTCCCCTAGAACATCCTATGGCTACACCTTC.

Many counts were recorded for this clonotype. The rearrangement joins TRBV6-6 to TRBJ1-1; unclear D gene. This CDR3 comprises 14 residues. Germline lookup yields CDR1 MNHNY and CDR2 SVGAGI (reference sequence). Trimming took off 4 bases at V and 1 base at J, with 10 bases between the two ends. Written as DNA, the CDR3 is TGTGCCAGCAGTTTCGGAGGGCCGAACACTGAAGCTTTCTTT. Translation: CASSFGGPNTEAFF.

This clonotype came up many times. The chain couples TRBV19 to TRBJ2-1; the D gene is possibly TRBD2 (6 bases). V was shortened by 0 bases and J by 9 bases, with 6 bases between the two germline ends. CDR1 is LNHDA, CDR2 SQIVND, per germline (reference sequence). This CDR3 comprises 12 residues. In DNA, the CDR3 is TGTGCCAGTAGTATAGATAGCGGTGAGCAGTTCTTC. Residues: CASSIDSGEQFF.

This clonotype was seen many times. The rearrangement joins TRBV6-5 to TRBJ1-4; perhaps TRBD1 as D (5 bases). Germline values: CDR1 MNHEY, CDR2 SVGAGI. Trimming took off 5 bases at V and 4 bases at J, with 14 bases between the two ends. CDR3 length equals 15 residues. The CDR3 loop reads CASSKTGTDNEKLFF. The CDR3 DNA is TGTGCCAGCAGTAAGACCGGGACCGATAATGAAAAACTGTTTTTT.

This clonotype showed up many times. J is TRBJ1-2 and V is TRBV12-3 or TRBV12-4; 9 nucleotides line up with TRBD1. The CDR3 is 14 residues long. J gave up 4 bases and V 5 bases, and 5 bases lay outside the gene matches. This chain's CDR3 is CASSPQGALYGYTF. The CDR3 nucleotides are TGTGCCAGCAGTCCACAGGGGGCCCTCTATGGCTACACCTTC.

This clonotype has ten or more counts. The gene calls are TRBV27 and TRBJ1-1; D is undetermined. Germline lookup yields CDR1 MNHEY and CDR2 SMNVEV (reference sequence). The CDR3 length is 12 residues. V shed 5 bases and J shed 5 bases, with 9 bases lying between them. CDR3 DNA sequence: TGTGCCAGCAGTCCCCGGTGGACTGAAGCTTTCTTT. It specifies CASSPRWTEAFF.

In this sample, this clonotype turned up many times. CDR3 sequence: CASSYVRGVRNEQFF. The DNA of the CDR3 is TGTGCCAGCAGTTACGTGCGGGGGGTGCGCAATGAGCAGTTCTTC. V and J are TRBV6-2 or TRBV6-3 and TRBJ2-1; 8 bases map to TRBD2. The CDR3 spans 15 residues. The junction had 6 bases not matched to a gene; V was cut back by 2 bases and J by 6 bases. CDR1 and CDR2 (germline): MNHEY, SVGEGT.

This clonotype was recorded at least ten times. The chain uses TRBV10-2 and TRBJ1-2; no clear D gene. The V end was cut by 5 bases, the J end by 0 bases, with 7 bases between. This CDR3 region has 13 residues. Per germline, CDR1 WSHSY and CDR2 SAAADI. The CDR3 nucleotides are TGCGCCAGCAGTAGAGGGTCTAACTATGGCTACACCTTC. This gives the protein CASSRGSNYGYTF.

At least ten counts were recorded for this clonotype. The genes are TRBV7-2 and TRBJ2-3, with TRBD2 matching over 10 bases. The CDR3 is made up of 15 amino acids. Trimming took 1 base from V and 4 from J; bases not matched to a gene: 2. From germline, CDR1 is SGHTA and CDR2 FQGNSA. CDR3 residues: CASSLELAGPDTQYF. DNA of the CDR3: TGTGCCAGCAGCTTAGAACTAGCGGGGCCAGATACGCAGTATTTT.

This clonotype showed up many times. The genes are TRBV6-1 and TRBJ2-1; D is possibly TRBD2 (6 bases). V gave up 6 bases and J gave up 0 bases, with 18 bases separating them. The CDR3 runs 17 residues. Germline V gene lookup returns CDR1 MNHNS and CDR2 SASEGT. The CDR3 loop reads CASSAGPREASYNEQFF. DNA of the CDR3: TGTGCCAGCAGCGCGGGACCCCGTGAGGCCTCCTACAATGAGCAGTTCTTC.

This clonotype has at least ten counts. CDR3 nucleotides: TGTGCCAGCGCCACCGACGGCACCACGGGAAACACCATATATTTT. This encodes CASATDGTTGNTIYF. The J gene is TRBJ1-3, the V gene TRBV27; D is ambiguous. The length of the CDR3 is 15 residues. The V gene lost 8 bases and the J gene lost 4 bases, with 18 bases spanning the gap. Germline CDR1 MNHEY, CDR2 SMNVEV (reference sequence).